These T cell receptor beta chains were read from a single sample in a study of tumor T cells in aggressive B-cell lymphoma. Sequenced by immunoSEQ multiplex PCR; TCRdb stores in-frame clones only, minus some. In the table there are about 2,600 clones, 75% to 85% of which are singletons. The sample taken for sequencing was tumor tissue. These receptors originate from an adult with diffuse large B cell lymphoma. Both conserved end residues are part of each CDR3. The D gene is left open where the match is weak. Expanded clones are given a class, and other clones once, few, many or no size at all.

>once|TRBD1|TRBV29-1|TRBJ1-1
TGCAGCGTTGCTCTACAGGGGCCTGAAGCTTTCTTT
CSVALQGPEAFF
>NA|TRBD2|TRBV10-1|TRBJ2-7
TGCGCCAGCAGTGATAGCGGGAGGGCTAACGAGCAGTACTTC
CASSDSGRANEQYF
>NA|TRBD1|TRBV19|TRBJ2-6
TGTGCCAGTAGTACAGGGGGAGGGGCCAACGTCCTGACTTTC
CASSTGGGANVLTF
>NA|NA|TRBV16|TRBJ1-2
TGTGCCAGCAGCCCCCCCGGCGAGGTGGGTCTTGGCTACACCTTC
CASSPPGEVGLGYTF
>NA|TRBD2|TRBV30|TRBJ2-3
TGTGCCTGGAGTGTGGGACTAGCGGGAGCAGATACGCAGTATTTT
CAWSVGLAGADTQYF
>few|NA|TRBV6-5|TRBJ2-5
TGTGCCAGCAGTGAAATTGGAGGAGAGACCCAGTACTTC
CASSEIGGETQYF
>NA|NA|TRBV6-1|TRBJ1-1
TGTGCCAGCAGTGAACCCGTAATGAACACTGAAGCTTTCTTT
CASSEPVMNTEAFF
>NA|TRBD2|TRBV4-2|TRBJ2-7
TGTGCCAGCAGCCCCCAACTAGCGGGGGCGCCTCCAAACGAGCAGTACTTC
CASSPQLAGAPPNEQYF
>NA|TRBD2|TRBV5-4|TRBJ2-3
TGTGCCAGCAGCTTAAAGACTAGCGGGGCTAGCACAGATACGCAGTATTTT
CASSLKTSGASTDTQYF
>NA|NA|TRBV19|TRBJ2-3
TGTGCCAGTAGGGAGCTCGGGTCGGGTACGCAGTATTTT
CASRELGSGTQYF
>NA|TRBD1|TRBV27|TRBJ2-2
TGTGCCAGCAGAAGACAGGGGGCAACCGGGGAGCTGTTTTTT
CASRRQGATGELFF
>once|TRBD1|TRBV19|TRBJ1-1
TGTGCCAGTAGAGGGACAGCGGGCCCTGAAGCTTTCTTT
CASRGTAGPEAFF
>once|NA|TRBV7-3|TRBJ2-5
TGTGCCAGCAGCTCTGTAGGGCGCGGGGGCCTTGAGACCCAGTACTTC
CASSSVGRGGLETQYF
>once|TRBD1|TRBV7-2|TRBJ2-7
TGTGCCAGCAGCTTAACCAGGGGGCGGTGGGAGCAGTACTTC
CASSLTRGRWEQYF
>NA|TRBD2|TRBV30|TRBJ2-5
TGTGCCTGGAGTCTCGCGGGAGAGCCGGGGGAGACCCAGTACTTC
CAWSLAGEPGETQYF
>NA|TRBD1|TRBV2|TRBJ2-3
TGTGCCAGCAGTGCGACAGGGGGCCTGGCAGATACGCAGTATTTT
CASSATGGLADTQYF
>NA|TRBD2|TRBV5-1|TRBJ2-3
TGCGCCAGCAGCATTCGGACTAGCGGGGGGGGTGGTCAGAGCACAGATACGCAGTATTTT
CASSIRTSGGGGQSTDTQYF
>NA|TRBD2|TRBV7-3|TRBJ2-3
TGTGCCAGCAGTCGGGTGGGGGGGACAGATACGCAGTATTTT
CASSRVGGTDTQYF
>NA|NA|TRBV7-4|TRBJ2-2
TGTGCCAGCAGCTTCTGGCAGGGGACGAACACCGGGGAGCTGTTTTTT
CASSFWQGTNTGELFF
>once|NA|TRBV9|TRBJ2-1
TGTGCCAGCACAATAGGTACAGGGTCGAGGGATGAGCAGTTCTTC
CASTIGTGSRDEQFF
>NA|NA|TRBV5-4|TRBJ1-6
TGTGCCAGCAGCTTCAGCCGGGGATCAAATTCACCCCTCCACTTT
CASSFSRGSNSPLHF
>NA|NA|TRBV6-1|TRBJ2-7
TGTGCCAGCAGTGCTTTTAGGGGGATCTCCTACGAGCAGTACTTC
CASSAFRGISYEQYF
>NA|NA|TRBV7-2|TRBJ2-7
TGTGCCAGCAGCTTAGCTACGACGCGGGAGCAGTACTTC
CASSLATTREQYF
>NA|TRBD2|TRBV6-6|TRBJ2-5
TGTGCCAGCAGCTTTAGCGGGGGGGCCAGGGAGACCCAGTACTTC
CASSFSGGARETQYF
>NA|NA|TRBV6-5|TRBJ1-4
TGTGCCAGCAGTTTACAGGGAGGGAGTGAAAAACTGTTTTTT
CASSLQGGSEKLFF
>once|TRBD2|TRBV6-4|TRBJ2-3
TGTGCCAGCAGTGTCGGACTAGCGGGGGCTAGCACAGATACGCAGTATTTT
CASSVGLAGASTDTQYF
>once|NA|TRBV6-4|TRBJ2-1
TGTGCCAGCAGTGACGAATACCTCCGCGATGAGCAGTTCTTC
CASSDEYLRDEQFF
>few|NA|TRBV6-6|TRBJ1-5
TGTGCCAGCAGTGGGCCTCTCGGGACAAGCAATCAGCCCCAGCATTTT
CASSGPLGTSNQPQHF
>NA|TRBD1|TRBV19|TRBJ1-2
TGTGCCAGTAGTGCCAAACAGGGGGCCTCTGGCTACACCTTC
CASSAKQGASGYTF
>NA|NA|TRBV27|TRBJ1-1
TGTGCCAGCAGTGGGGGGGGGAACACTGAAGCTTTCTTT
CASSGGGNTEAFF
>NA|NA|TRBV5-4|TRBJ2-7
TGTGCCAGCAGCCCCCAGGACACCTTCTCCTACGAGCAGTACTTC
CASSPQDTFSYEQYF
>NA|TRBD2|TRBV6-1|TRBJ2-3
TGTGCCAGCAGGAGTCTAGCGGCAGATACGCAGTATTTT
CASRSLAADTQYF
>NA|NA|TRBV5-1|TRBJ2-7
TGCGCCAGCAGCTTCACCCGGGTCCCTACCTACGAGCAGTACTTC
CASSFTRVPTYEQYF
>once|TRBD1|TRBV2|TRBJ1-2
TGTGCCAGCAGATCGGGACAGGGGAACTATGGCTACACCTTC
CASRSGQGNYGYTF
>once|NA|TRBV28|TRBJ1-4
TGTGCCAGCAGTATCCCCAGAAATGAAAAACTGTTTTTT
CASSIPRNEKLFF
>NA|NA|TRBV4-1|TRBJ2-3
TGCGCCAGCAGCCAAGAACTCGCGGGGGCCAGGGATACGCAGTATTTT
CASSQELAGARDTQYF
>NA|NA|TRBV6-6|TRBJ1-2
TGTGCCAGCAGTACTCAATTATCGGACAGTGGCTACACCTTC
CASSTQLSDSGYTF
>once|NA|TRBV7-9|TRBJ2-2
TGTGCCAGTAGTCCTAAACCGCCCACTAGCACCGGGGAGCTGTTTTTT
CASSPKPPTSTGELFF
>few|TRBD1|TRBV19|TRBJ2-2
TGTGCCACCCGAAAGGACAGGGCGACCGGGGAGCTGTTTTTT
CATRKDRATGELFF
>NA|TRBD2|TRBV5-1|TRBJ2-5
TGCGCCAGCAGCTTGGCAACTAGCGGAAGGATAGAGACCCAGTACTTC
CASSLATSGRIETQYF
>once|TRBD2|TRBV4-2|TRBJ2-7
TGTGCCAGCAGCCAAGAACCCGGGAGGACCTACGAGCAGTACTTC
CASSQEPGRTYEQYF
>once|NA|TRBV4-3|TRBJ1-5
TGCGCCAGCAGCCCCTCCGCGGAATTCAAACAGCCCCAGCATTTT
CASSPSAEFKQPQHF